The clone carrying this T cell receptor (beta chain) was counted between two and nine times. One entry per CDR3 protein, called by TCRdb with MiXCR from the RT-PCR reads. The data show roughly 940,000 distinct CDR3 sequences, about a sixth seen once. Germline CDR1 LGHNA, CDR2 YSLEER. This CDR3 contains 17 residues. J lost 7 bases, V lost 0 bases, and 8 bases had no gene match. This record comes from a study of patients and donors after allogeneic stem cell transplantation. The chain uses TRBV4-3 and TRBJ2-1; 11 nucleotides agree with TRBD1. The material sequenced was blood, either unsorted or a sorted T cell fraction (not recorded which). The clonotype comes from a human donor who was either an allogeneic HSCT recipient or a stem cell or donor lymphocyte infusion donor (not recorded which). It is not recorded whose cells these are; they may come from a transplant donor. The CDR3: CASSQDTGTGGLNEQFF. The DNA for the CDR3 is TGCGCCAGCAGCCAAGATACCGGGACAGGGGGATTGAATGAGCAGTTCTTC.